This is a list of T cell receptor beta chains from one sample in a study of blood T cell repertoires in COVID-19. The repertoire was sequenced with immunoSEQ multiplex PCR; TCRdb's copy has only in-frame clones and lacks some. The table includes about 170,000 clones, about four fifths detected once. Sequencing was performed on peripheral blood. The receptors here all came from a woman older than 75 with COVID-19, enrolled during active disease. Each CDR3 is given with its conserved first and last residue. The D gene is left open where the match is weak. The listing skips clone size in some rows; elsewhere it reads once, few, many or a size class.

NA TRBJ2-5 TRBD2 TRBV29-1 CSVETGGPQYF TGCAGCGTTGAAACGGGGGGGCCCCAGTACTTC
NA TRBJ2-5 TRBD2 TRBV2 CASKAGGATQYF TGTGCCAGCAAAGCGGGGGGGGCAACCCAGTACTTC
NA TRBJ2-3 TRBD1 TRBV14 CASSQGGQTQYF TGTGCCAGCAGCCAAGGGGGACAGACGCAGTATTTT
once TRBJ1-1 NA TRBV18 CASSPTVSGGMNTEAFF TGTGCCAGCTCACCCACCGTTTCTGGGGGGATGAACACTGAAGCTTTCTTT
NA TRBJ2-5 TRBD1 TRBV24-1 CATSRRQGVQETQYF TGTGCCACCAGTCGCCGACAGGGGGTGCAAGAGACCCAGTACTTC
NA TRBJ1-6 NA TRBV7-2 CASSLGTSNSPLHF TGTGCCAGCAGCTTAGGGACAAGTAATTCACCCCTCCACTTT
once TRBJ1-4 NA TRBV28 CASSFFLAGIREKLFF TGTGCCAGCAGTTTTTTTTTGGCAGGGATTCGTGAAAAACTGTTTTTT
NA TRBJ2-2 TRBD2 TRBV4-1 CASSQDKIWRENGELFF TGCGCCAGCAGCCAAGATAAAATTTGGCGGGAGAACGGGGAGCTGTTTTTT
NA TRBJ2-5 TRBD1 TRBV18 CASSPSAGGLGVKTQYF TGTGCCAGCTCACCCTCGGCAGGGGGTCTCGGCGTGAAGACCCAGTACTTC
NA TRBJ2-7 NA TRBV5-4 CAIKTGSSYEQYF TGTGCCATCAAGACTGGTAGCTCCTACGAGCAGTACTTC
few TRBJ1-5 NA TRBV7-2 CASSSLNRDNQPQHF TGTGCCAGCAGCTCCCTCAACAGGGACAATCAGCCCCAGCATTTT
few TRBJ2-7 TRBD2 TRBV9 CASSPSGRGIYEQYF TGTGCCAGCAGCCCTAGCGGGCGGGGGATCTACGAGCAGTACTTC